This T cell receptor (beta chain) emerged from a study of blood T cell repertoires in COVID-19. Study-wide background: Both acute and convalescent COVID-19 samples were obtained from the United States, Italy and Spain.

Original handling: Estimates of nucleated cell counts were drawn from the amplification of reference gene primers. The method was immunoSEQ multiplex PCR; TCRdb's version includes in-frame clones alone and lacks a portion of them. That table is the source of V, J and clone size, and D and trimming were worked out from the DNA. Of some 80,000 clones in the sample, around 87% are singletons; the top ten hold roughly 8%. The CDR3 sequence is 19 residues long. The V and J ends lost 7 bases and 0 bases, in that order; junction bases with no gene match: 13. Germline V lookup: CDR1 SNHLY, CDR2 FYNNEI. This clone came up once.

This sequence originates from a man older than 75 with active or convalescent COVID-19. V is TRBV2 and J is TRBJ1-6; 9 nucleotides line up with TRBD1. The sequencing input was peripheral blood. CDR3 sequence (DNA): TGTGCCAGCACCCTCGGACAGGGGCCAATTTACTCCTATAATTCACCCCTCCACTTT. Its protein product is CASTLGQGPIYSYNSPLHF. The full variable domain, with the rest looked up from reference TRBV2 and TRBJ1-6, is EPEVTQTPSHQVTQMGQEVILRCVPISNHLYFYWYRQILGQKVEFLVSFYNNEISEKSEIFDDQFSVERPDGSNFTLKIRSTKLEDSAMYFCASTLGQGPIYSYNSPLHFGNGTRLTVT.